This TCR beta chain was identified in a study of blood T cell repertoires in COVID-19. Study processing details: Estimates of nucleated cell counts were drawn from the amplification of reference gene primers. TCRdb's table, derived via immunoSEQ multiplex PCR, lists solely in-frame clones and lacks some. V and J calls and clone size are those listed in that table; D and trimming were worked out from the DNA. The sample holds about 72,000 clones, around 85% seen once. CDR3 length: 14 amino acids. Looked up from germline, CDR1 is SGHVS and CDR2 is FQNEAQ. The V end lost 5 bases, the J end lost 5 bases, and 10 bases lay between the germline ends.

This receptor was identified in a woman of 80 years or more with active or convalescent COVID-19. What was sequenced was peripheral blood. The V call is TRBV7-8, the J call TRBJ1-6; D unclear. The DNA for the CDR3 is TGTGCCAGCAGCCAGTCGCAGGATAATTCACCCCTCCACTTT. Protein sequence: CASSQSQDNSPLHF.